The rows below give T cell receptor beta chains drawn from one sample of a study of blood T cell repertoires in COVID-19. The repertoire was sequenced with immunoSEQ multiplex PCR; TCRdb's copy has only in-frame clones and lacks some. The sample carries some 420,000 clones, around 87% recorded once. The sample comprised PBMCs or T cells enriched from blood (not recorded which). These receptors all come from a man aged 25 to 40 who had recovered from COVID-19. CDR3s include the opening cysteine and the closing phenylalanine or tryptophan. D genes are given only for firm matches. Size is omitted from some rows. Given values are once, few, many or a class for expanded clones.

v_gene,len,abundance,j_gene,d_gene,CDR3nt,CDR3aa
TRBV19,13,.,TRBJ2-1,.,TGTGCCAGTAGTATCCCCCCAGCGGATGAGCAGTTCTTC,CASSIPPADEQFF
TRBV27,16,.,TRBJ1-6,.,TGTGCCAGCAGTTTACAATGGGCGTACGGTAATTCACCCCTCCACTTT,CASSLQWAYGNSPLHF
TRBV29-1,12,.,TRBJ2-7,.,TGCAGCATTAGCCCCAGCGGCGACGAGCAGTACTTC,CSISPSGDEQYF
TRBV10-3,12,.,TRBJ1-1,.,TGTGCCATCAGTGAGTCGAGGGCTGAAGCTTTCTTT,CAISESRAEAFF
TRBV7-2,15,many,TRBJ2-1,TRBD2,TGTGCCAGCAGCTGGACTAGCGGGATGTACAATGAGCAGTTCTTC,CASSWTSGMYNEQFF
TRBV27,14,.,TRBJ2-2,TRBD2,TGTGCCAGCAGACGGACTAGCGGGAGTGGGGAGCTGTTTTTT,CASRRTSGSGELFF
TRBV30,12,few,TRBJ2-3,.,TGTGCCTGGAGTTCCCGGGGGGATACGCAGTATTTT,CAWSSRGDTQYF
TRBV7-9,14,.,TRBJ1-2,.,TGTGCCAGCAGCTTGCAGGGGAGGGTGGATGGCTACACCTTC,CASSLQGRVDGYTF
TRBV18,16,.,TRBJ1-1,.,TGTGCCAGCTCACCACAGGGCGACGCACTAGCCACTGAAGCTTTCTTT,CASSPQGDALATEAFF
TRBV28,14,.,TRBJ2-2,.,TGTGCCAGCAGTCCCGCAGTGTTACCCGGGGAGCTGTTTTTT,CASSPAVLPGELFF
TRBV6-5,14,.,TRBJ1-1,.,TGTGCCAGCAGTTACGGGGAGGGAGACACTGAAGCTTTCTTT,CASSYGEGDTEAFF
TRBV10-3,16,.,TRBJ2-5,.,TGTGCCATCAGTGAGTCAACCAAAACAGGGAAAGAGACCCAGTACTTC,CAISESTKTGKETQYF
TRBV6-2/TRBV6-3,15,.,TRBJ2-1,.,TGTGCCAGCAGTTTCAGGGATCTTAAATACAATGAGCAGTTCTTC,CASSFRDLKYNEQFF
TRBV7-2,12,.,TRBJ1-5,.,TGTGCCAGCAGCTTAGGAGGAGAGGTTATATTTTTT,CASSLGGEVIFF
TRBV7-9,16,.,TRBJ2-1,.,TGTGCCAGCAGCTTAATTCTCAGTTCCTCCTACAATGAGCAGTTCTTC,CASSLILSSSYNEQFF
TRBV21-1,13,.,TRBJ2-7,.,TGTGCCAGCAGGTCGGGACAGCCCTACGAGCAGTACTTC,CASRSGQPYEQYF
TRBV6-5,14,.,TRBJ1-4,TRBD1,TGTGCCAGCAGCCAGACAGGGGTATCTGAAAAACTGTTTTTT,CASSQTGVSEKLFF
TRBV10-3,12,.,TRBJ1-1,.,TGTGCCATCAGACAGGGAGGGGCTGAAGCTTTCTTT,CAIRQGGAEAFF
TRBV19,13,.,TRBJ1-5,.,TGTGCCAGTAGTCCGGCGGTGGATCAGCCCCAGCATTTT,CASSPAVDQPQHF
TRBV24-1,15,once,TRBJ2-3,TRBD2,TGTGCCACCAGTCTAGCGGGAGGCTCCTCAGATACGCAGTATTTT,CATSLAGGSSDTQYF
TRBV27,15,.,TRBJ1-2,TRBD1,TGTGCCAGCAGTCTCGGGACAGGGCCTGTCTCCGGCTACACCTTC,CASSLGTGPVSGYTF
TRBV6-5,14,.,TRBJ2-7,.,TGTGCCAGCAGTTACAACTCCGGTTCCTACGAGCAGTACTTC,CASSYNSGSYEQYF
TRBV5-1,14,.,TRBJ1-2,.,TGCGCCAGCAGCGAATCGGGGGTGAACTATGGCTACACCTTC,CASSESGVNYGYTF
TRBV7-9,15,.,TRBJ2-7,TRBD1,TGTGCCAGCAGCCCACTGAGACAGGGTATCAACGAGCAGTACTTC,CASSPLRQGINEQYF
TRBV7-2,15,.,TRBJ1-4,.,TGTGCCAGCAGCTTAAGGGACATCAGAGGGGAAAAACTGTTTTTT,CASSLRDIRGEKLFF
TRBV4-2,16,.,TRBJ2-5,TRBD2,TGTGCCAGCAGCCAAGATGGAGGGAGGGCCTGGGAGACCCAGTACTTC,CASSQDGGRAWETQYF
TRBV5-1,13,once,TRBJ2-5,.,TGCGCCAGCGCCTCCAGGGCCCAAGAGACCCAGTACTTC,CASASRAQETQYF
TRBV19,16,.,TRBJ1-1,.,TGTGCCAGTAGTGCCCCCAGTTCTCCGGAGGGTGTCCGAGCTTTCTTT,CASSAPSSPEGVRAFF
TRBV3-1/TRBV3-2,15,.,TRBJ1-5,.,TGTGCCAGCAGCCAAGATGGGGGACTAGGGCAGCCCCAGCATTTT,CASSQDGGLGQPQHF
TRBV30,14,.,TRBJ2-2,.,TGTGCCTGGAGTGTACTGACGAACACCGGGGAGCTGTTTTTT,CAWSVLTNTGELFF
TRBV11-2,15,.,TRBJ2-3,.,TGTGCCAGCACCCAAGGGCAGGGGCAATATGATACGCAGTATTTT,CASTQGQGQYDTQYF
TRBV28,14,.,TRBJ1-2,TRBD1,TGTGCCAGCAGTTTAAGGGGGCCCAGCTATGGCTACACCTTC,CASSLRGPSYGYTF
TRBV28,16,.,TRBJ1-3,TRBD1,TGTGCCAGCAGTTTGACAGGGATAAGCTCTGGAAACACCATATATTTT,CASSLTGISSGNTIYF
TRBV7-9,13,.,TRBJ1-1,.,TGTGCCAGCAGCTTAGCGGGGGGGCGTGAAGCTTTCTTT,CASSLAGGREAFF
TRBV6-1,14,.,TRBJ1-2,.,TGTGCCAGCAGTGAAGAAGGGGCAGGCTATGGCTACACCTTC,CASSEEGAGYGYTF
TRBV27,15,.,TRBJ2-1,.,TGTGCCAGCAGTTACACGGGGTACTCCTACAATGAGCAGTTCTTC,CASSYTGYSYNEQFF
TRBV30,13,.,TRBJ1-3,.,TGTGCCTGGGCCACAGGGTCTGGAAACACCATATATTTT,CAWATGSGNTIYF
TRBV5-1,15,few,TRBJ1-1,.,TGCGCCAGCAGCCCAATACAGCGGCAGAACACTGAAGCTTTCTTT,CASSPIQRQNTEAFF
TRBV18,15,.,TRBJ2-3,TRBD2,TGTGCCAGCTCACCGGCTAGCGGCAACACAGATACGCAGTATTTT,CASSPASGNTDTQYF
TRBV28,15,.,TRBJ1-2,TRBD1,TGTGCCAGCAGTAGAGACAGGGGGGCCCCCTATGGCTACACCTTC,CASSRDRGAPYGYTF
TRBV7-9,14,.,TRBJ2-7,TRBD2,TGTGCCAGCAGCTGGACTAGCGGCTCCTACGAGCAGTACTTC,CASSWTSGSYEQYF
TRBV28,18,.,TRBJ1-4,TRBD1,TGTGCCAGCAGTTCCCCTCGACAGGGAACCGCAACTAATGAAAAACTGTTTTTT,CASSSPRQGTATNEKLFF
TRBV20-1,11,.,TRBJ2-3,.,TGCAGTGCTAGTATCTCAGATACGCAGTATTTT,CSASISDTQYF
TRBV13,14,.,TRBJ1-1,.,TGTGCCAGCAGCTATACCGTAGGGGGATATGAAGCTTTCTTT,CASSYTVGGYEAFF
TRBV6-4,16,.,TRBJ2-1,TRBD2,TGTGCCAGCAGTGGGACTAGCGGAAAAGGCTACAATGAGCAGTTCTTC,CASSGTSGKGYNEQFF
TRBV3-1/TRBV3-2,14,.,TRBJ2-7,TRBD2,TGTGCCAGCAGCCAAGGATACGCGGGAGTCGAGCAGTACTTC,CASSQGYAGVEQYF
TRBV30,13,.,TRBJ2-7,.,TGTGCCTGGAAGTTGGCCAGTTCCTACGAGCAGTACTTC,CAWKLASSYEQYF
TRBV7-9,16,.,TRBJ2-5,TRBD2,TGTGCCAGCAGCTTAGCTAGCGGGAGGAGGGGAGAGACCCAGTACTTC,CASSLASGRRGETQYF
TRBV5-1,16,.,TRBJ1-6,.,TGCGCCAGCAGCTCGACTTATGTAGGGGGTAACTCACCCCTCCACTTT,CASSSTYVGGNSPLHF
TRBV5-1,14,.,TRBJ2-5,TRBD2,TGCGCCAGCAGCGATATTAGCGGGGGGGAGACCCAGTACTTC,CASSDISGGETQYF
TRBV23-1,19,.,TRBJ2-2,TRBD1,TGCGCCAGCAGTCGTGTGGTCGTCCAACGACAGGGGGCGTCCGGGGAGCTGTTTTTT,CASSRVVVQRQGASGELFF
TRBV7-9,12,once,TRBJ2-7,.,TGTGCCAGCAGCTTAAACGGGAACGAGCAGTACTTC,CASSLNGNEQYF
TRBV24-1,17,.,TRBJ2-6,.,TGTGCCACCAGTATCGGGACATTAAGCTCTGGGGCCAACGTCCTGACTTTC,CATSIGTLSSGANVLTF
TRBV6-5,14,.,TRBJ2-7,TRBD1,TGTGCCAGCAGTAGGTCGGACAGGGGATACGAGCAGTACTTC,CASSRSDRGYEQYF
TRBV7-9,15,.,TRBJ1-3,.,TGTGCCAGCAGCCCGGGGGGCAGCTCTGGAAACACCATATATTTT,CASSPGGSSGNTIYF